This T cell receptor beta chain was observed in a study of T-cell memory formation after mild COVID-19 (dated by TCRdb to 2020 to 2023). Concerning the study at large: TCR sequence clusters from the two donors were found to be largely donor specific. T-cell clones expanding and contracting after mild COVID-19 in two donors were tracked by longitudinal TCRalpha and TCRbeta repertoire sequencing. Two young, previously healthy adult volunteers, one female and one male, were included in the cohort.

This clonotype was counted once. It has no known antigen specificity. Base qualities are not provided; no much larger clone lies one nucleotide away. One read gives only weak evidence. The paper's findings and limits, for the study overall: Clones contracting from day 15 to 85 had balanced CD4/CD8 phenotypes, while a second wave expanding from day 15 to 37 was biased towards CD4+. Only two mild cases were covered by the study, and larger cohorts that include severe cases with pre-infection samples were considered necessary. The detection of some responding clones in pre-infection memory suggests that pre-existing cross-reactive memory T cells joined the SARS-CoV-2 response. SARS-CoV-2 specificity was not confirmed for the second-wave clones peaking on day 37. Contracting CD4+ clones were found mainly in CM and EM memory subsets, while CD8+ clones were enriched in EMRA.

The sequencer listed for this sample is Illumina NovaSeq 6000. TCRalpha and TCRbeta cDNA libraries were built by 5'RACE with constant-segment primers, adding sample barcodes and unique molecular identifiers. RNA was extracted from every sample with Trizol reagent. The libraries were amplified in two PCR steps, and the second step added a second sample barcode and Illumina TruSeq adapters. Sequencing of libraries was performed on an Illumina NovaSeq with 2 x 150 bp paired-end reads. The paper's processing steps were these. With migec v1.2.7, reads were demultiplexed and then collapsed into UMI-guided consensus sequences. Using mixcr v2.1.11, UMI consensuses were aligned to TRA and TRB V and J templates and then assembled into clonotypes. Clonotypes were classified as expanded or contracted when called significant by both edgeR and NoisET, with noise models trained on biological replicates. For edgeR calls, a false discovery rate-adjusted p below 0.01 and a log2 fold-change threshold of 1 were applied. As an exploratory analysis of dynamics, max-normalized trajectories of the 1000 most abundant clonotypes were examined with PCA combined with hierarchical clustering. Separately sequenced CD4+ and CD8+ repertoires were used to assign a CD4 or CD8 phenotype to each responding clone. The raw public reads went through TCRdb reprocessing: fastp at Q25, MiXCR clone calling, in-frame beta chains kept. Under each unique CDR3 protein, matching rows form one entry showing the most common genes and DNA. Here the V and J calls rest on TCRdb's processing, not on the authors' analysis. For this sample the table gives 250,000 to 350,000 distinct CDR3 sequences, of which around 15% were detected only once. Roughly 20% of the sample rests with the top ten.

PBMCs were isolated by Ficoll-Paque density gradient centrifugation. The sequence derives from a man aged 18 to 30 who had mild COVID-19 (a few samples of this study predate the infection). The sample titles of this study are shuffled in the database, so cell type and time point are left out; the donor was told from shared clones. The material sequenced was PBMCs or a T cell subset sorted from them (not recorded which).

Here is the DNA: TGTGCCAGCAGCGCGACCGGGGCCACCGGGGAGCTGTTTTTT. Translated, this is CASSATGATGELFF. The sequence is built from TRBV7-9 and TRBJ2-2; the D gene is tentatively TRBD1 or TRBD2, each matching 5 bases. At the junction V is shortened by 5 bases and J by 4 bases, with 11 bases in between. According to the germline V gene (reference sequence), CDR1 reads SEHNR and CDR2 reads FQNEAQ. The CDR3 covers 14 residues, taking in both the cysteine and the phenylalanine. Only the CDR3 DNA stays, 42 bases, in frame from base 1.